These T cell receptor beta chains were read from a single sample in a study of blood T cells in healthy people across ages. TCRdb fed the 5' RACE reads into MiXCR, producing one record per CDR3 protein. The sample lists 800,000 or so distinct CDR3 sequences; roughly 25% were seen once. These data were also reused for a study on T cells of mothers and their children.

Input material: blood. These receptors originate from a boy between 10 and 17 years old in good health. Each CDR3 is given with its conserved first and last residue. A D gene is named only where the DNA matches it firmly. The size entry is marked missing in some rows and otherwise reads once, few, many or a size class.

TGCAGTGCCCTGCAGTTCAATGAGCAGTTCTTC	CSALQFNEQFF	NA	TRBV20-1	NA	TRBJ2-1
TGTGCCAGCAGCCTAACTTCGGGGAACACTGAAGCTTTCTTT	CASSLTSGNTEAFF	many	TRBV7-9	NA	TRBJ1-1
TGTGCCAGCAGCCCACGCTTCTCGAGCGGGAGTCGTCGAGAGACCCAGTACTTC	CASSPRFSSGSRRETQYF	few	TRBV7-2	TRBD2	TRBJ2-5
TGTGCCAGCAGCTTCTCAGGCTTTTCTCCCGGGGAGCTGTTTTTT	CASSFSGFSPGELFF	once	TRBV7-9	NA	TRBJ2-2
TGCAGTGCTTCCAGGGGCACTGAAGCTTTCTTT	CSASRGTEAFF	many	TRBV20-1	NA	TRBJ1-1
TGTGCCAGCAGCCCCGTACGTCCCGGACTAGCGGACTACAATGAGCAGTTCTTC	CASSPVRPGLADYNEQFF	few	TRBV14	TRBD2	TRBJ2-1
TGCAGTGCTGTACAGGGTTCTAGGGGAGGAGGGTCACCCCTCCACTTT	CSAVQGSRGGGSPLHF	few	TRBV20-1	NA	TRBJ1-6
TGCAGTGCTCCCGAGGGCGGTGGCCTTAAAAAACTGTTTTTT	CSAPEGGGLKKLFF	few	TRBV20-1	NA	TRBJ1-4
TGCAGTGCTAGAGGCCCTGGGGCCTACAATGAGCAGTTCTTC	CSARGPGAYNEQFF	few	TRBV20-1	NA	TRBJ2-1
TGTGCCAGCAGGGGCCGGGGTAGCGACACTGAAGCTTTCTTT	CASRGRGSDTEAFF	NA	TRBV4-2	NA	TRBJ1-1
TGCACCAGCAGCAAGAAGACAGGGATGGACAATGAGCAGTTCTTC	CTSSKKTGMDNEQFF	NA	TRBV5-1	TRBD1	TRBJ2-1
TGTGCCAGCAGCCCGGGACTAGCACAAGAGACCCAGTACTTC	CASSPGLAQETQYF	many	TRBV5-1	TRBD2	TRBJ2-5
TGTGCCAGCCGATTCAACAGGGGGGATTCACCCCTCCACTTT	CASRFNRGDSPLHF	few	TRBV13	TRBD1	TRBJ1-6
TGTGCCACGGCCGCGGGGGGGCCTTCCCGTGGTCCCACAGATACGCAGTATTTT	CATAAGGPSRGPTDTQYF	few	TRBV10-3	TRBD2	TRBJ2-3
TGTGCCAGCAGTGAAGCGCGGTCCTTTTACGAGCAGTACTTC	CASSEARSFYEQYF	NA	TRBV6-1	NA	TRBJ2-7
TGTGCCAGCAGCCTGATAGCCGCAGATACGCAGTATTTT	CASSLIAADTQYF	NA	TRBV7-2	NA	TRBJ2-3
TGTGCCATCAGTGGACAGGGTGGGAACACTGAAGCTTTCTTT	CAISGQGGNTEAFF	NA	TRBV10-3	TRBD1	TRBJ1-1
TGTGCCAGCAGCTTACTCCGGGACTCTGAAGCTTTCTTT	CASSLLRDSEAFF	NA	TRBV7-9	NA	TRBJ1-1
TGCAGTGCTAGAGATGTGGAAGGGTCGAGTCTGTCGCACGAGCAGTACTTC	CSARDVEGSSLSHEQYF	NA	TRBV20-1	NA	TRBJ2-7
TGTGCCAGCAGCTTTTCTGGCGAGACAGTTGATGGCTACACCTTC	CASSFSGETVDGYTF	NA	TRBV7-3	NA	TRBJ1-2
TGTGCCAGCAGCTTGGACTTAACTAGCACAGATACGCAGTATTTT	CASSLDLTSTDTQYF	NA	TRBV5-5	NA	TRBJ2-3
TGTGCCAGCAGTTTATTAGGACAGCCCTACAATGAGCAGTTCTTC	CASSLLGQPYNEQFF	NA	TRBV28	NA	TRBJ2-1
TGTGCCAGCAGCTTAAGCGCTGGCGGTCGCCTAGAGACCCAGTACTTC	CASSLSAGGRLETQYF	many	TRBV7-9	NA	TRBJ2-5
TGCAGCGTTTTGCGCACCGGGGAGCTGTTTTTT	CSVLRTGELFF	few	TRBV29-1	NA	TRBJ2-2
TGTGCCAGCAGTTTATCGACGGGGACAGGCGCTTTCTTT	CASSLSTGTGAFF	NA	TRBV27	TRBD1	TRBJ1-1
TGCAGCGTTGGCTCGGGTTTGCTAGCGGGGAACACCGGGGAGCTGTTTTTT	CSVGSGLLAGNTGELFF	NA	TRBV29-1	TRBD2	TRBJ2-2
TGCGCCAGCAGCCTCTACAGGGGGAGCGAGCAGTGCTTC	CASSLYRGSEQCF	NA	TRBV5-1	TRBD1	TRBJ2-7
TGTGCCAGCAGTGATGTGACTAGCGGGGGTAATGAGCAGTTCTTC	CASSDVTSGGNEQFF	few	TRBV2	TRBD2	TRBJ2-1
TGTGCCAGCCGAGGGGAGGAATCCCTCTACGAGCAGTACTTC	CASRGEESLYEQYF	NA	TRBV28	NA	TRBJ2-7
TGCGCCAGCAGCCCGGACGGACTGGCCCCGGCGGGTGAGACCCAGTACTTC	CASSPDGLAPAGETQYF	NA	TRBV5-1	NA	TRBJ2-5
TGTGCCAGCAGCTTCGGGGGGATAGCCGAGCAGTACTTC	CASSFGGIAEQYF	few	TRBV28	TRBD2	TRBJ2-7
TGTGCCAGCAGGTTGGGACTAGCGGGCGAGCAGTACTTC	CASRLGLAGEQYF	many	TRBV12-3/TRBV12-4	TRBD2	TRBJ2-7
TGTGCCAGCAGCTTGTACAGTTTGGGACTCCTGGTCGAAGGTGCCTACAATGAGCAGTTCTTC	CASSLYSLGLLVEGAYNEQFF	NA	TRBV5-5	NA	TRBJ2-1
TGTGCCACCAAGTCCGGGAGCCTCACAGATACGCAGTATTTT	CATKSGSLTDTQYF	NA	TRBV7-3	NA	TRBJ2-3
TGCGCCAGCAGCCAGCAGGGCCTGGGGCAGTACTTC	CASSQQGLGQYF	NA	TRBV4-1	NA	TRBJ2-7
TGTGCCAGCAGCGACGGACTAGCGGCTACCCAAGAGACCCAGTACTTC	CASSDGLAATQETQYF	few	TRBV2	TRBD2	TRBJ2-5
TGTGCCAGCAGCTTAAACGGTGGAGAGACCCAGTACTTC	CASSLNGGETQYF	many	TRBV7-3	NA	TRBJ2-5
TGTGCCAGCAGGCTGGGAAGGGGTTCTCAGCCCCAGCATTTT	CASRLGRGSQPQHF	NA	TRBV28	NA	TRBJ1-5
TGTGCCAGCAGCTGGACTCCGCAAGAGACCCAGTACTTC	CASSWTPQETQYF	NA	TRBV7-2	NA	TRBJ2-5
TGTGCCGGTAGACTAGCGGTCACAGATACGCAGTATTTT	CAGRLAVTDTQYF	NA	TRBV6-1	TRBD2	TRBJ2-3
TGTGCCAGCAGTTGGACAGGGACCGGGGCCAACGTCCTGACTTTC	CASSWTGTGANVLTF	NA	TRBV27	TRBD1	TRBJ2-6
TGCAACATCCCGGGACAGAACTACAATGAGCAGTTCTTC	CNIPGQNYNEQFF	NA	TRBV29-1	TRBD1	TRBJ2-1
TGTGCCAGCAGCCAAGTGACATCCCAAGAGACCCAGTACTTC	CASSQVTSQETQYF	few	TRBV3-1	NA	TRBJ2-5
TGTGCCAGCAGTTACACTCCGGACACTGAAGCTTTCTTT	CASSYTPDTEAFF	few	TRBV6-2/TRBV6-3	NA	TRBJ1-1
TGCAGTGCTTGCGACGACGGTAGCACAGATACGCAGTATTTT	CSACDDGSTDTQYF	NA	TRBV20-1	NA	TRBJ2-3
TGTGCCAGCGGCTCGACCCCCCAAGAGACCCAGTACTTC	CASGSTPQETQYF	few	TRBV7-8	NA	TRBJ2-5
TGCAGCCAAGAGAGACAGGGGGTTGGGGATACGCAGTATTTT	CSQERQGVGDTQYF	NA	TRBV29-1	TRBD1	TRBJ2-3
TGCGCCAGCAGCCGGCTGCGGGGGGGAAGGGACAATGAGCAGTTCTTC	CASSRLRGGRDNEQFF	few	TRBV5-1	TRBD2	TRBJ2-1
TGTGCCACCAGTGATTTGTGGACAGATACGCAGTATTTT	CATSDLWTDTQYF	NA	TRBV24-1	NA	TRBJ2-3
TGCAGTGCTAGAGATCTCGAGCTGAGTAATGAAAAACTGTTTTTT	CSARDLELSNEKLFF	NA	TRBV20-1	NA	TRBJ1-4
TGTGCCAGCAGGGCGGGACTCCCGAACACTGAAGCTTTCTTT	CASRAGLPNTEAFF	few	TRBV28	NA	TRBJ1-1
TGCAGCGTTGAGGAAGGACTAGTTTATGAGCAGTTCTTC	CSVEEGLVYEQFF	NA	TRBV29-1	TRBD2	TRBJ2-1
TGCAGCGTTGAAGGCAATTTCAGACTAGCTTTGGACGAGCAGTTCTTC	CSVEGNFRLALDEQFF	NA	TRBV29-1	TRBD2	TRBJ2-1
TGTGCCAGCAGCCAGACGCCGGTAGCCAAAAACATTCAGTACTTC	CASSQTPVAKNIQYF	few	TRBV7-2	NA	TRBJ2-4
TGCAGTGCCCGGGACTACCGAAGCAATGAGCAGTTCTTC	CSARDYRSNEQFF	few	TRBV20-1	TRBD2	TRBJ2-1
TGTGCCAGCAGCTTGGGCCAGTCAGGAGAGACCCAGTACTTC	CASSLGQSGETQYF	NA	TRBV5-6	NA	TRBJ2-5
TGCGCCAGCACCCCCGGGACAGCTAACTATGGCTACACCTTC	CASTPGTANYGYTF	NA	TRBV4-1	TRBD1	TRBJ1-2